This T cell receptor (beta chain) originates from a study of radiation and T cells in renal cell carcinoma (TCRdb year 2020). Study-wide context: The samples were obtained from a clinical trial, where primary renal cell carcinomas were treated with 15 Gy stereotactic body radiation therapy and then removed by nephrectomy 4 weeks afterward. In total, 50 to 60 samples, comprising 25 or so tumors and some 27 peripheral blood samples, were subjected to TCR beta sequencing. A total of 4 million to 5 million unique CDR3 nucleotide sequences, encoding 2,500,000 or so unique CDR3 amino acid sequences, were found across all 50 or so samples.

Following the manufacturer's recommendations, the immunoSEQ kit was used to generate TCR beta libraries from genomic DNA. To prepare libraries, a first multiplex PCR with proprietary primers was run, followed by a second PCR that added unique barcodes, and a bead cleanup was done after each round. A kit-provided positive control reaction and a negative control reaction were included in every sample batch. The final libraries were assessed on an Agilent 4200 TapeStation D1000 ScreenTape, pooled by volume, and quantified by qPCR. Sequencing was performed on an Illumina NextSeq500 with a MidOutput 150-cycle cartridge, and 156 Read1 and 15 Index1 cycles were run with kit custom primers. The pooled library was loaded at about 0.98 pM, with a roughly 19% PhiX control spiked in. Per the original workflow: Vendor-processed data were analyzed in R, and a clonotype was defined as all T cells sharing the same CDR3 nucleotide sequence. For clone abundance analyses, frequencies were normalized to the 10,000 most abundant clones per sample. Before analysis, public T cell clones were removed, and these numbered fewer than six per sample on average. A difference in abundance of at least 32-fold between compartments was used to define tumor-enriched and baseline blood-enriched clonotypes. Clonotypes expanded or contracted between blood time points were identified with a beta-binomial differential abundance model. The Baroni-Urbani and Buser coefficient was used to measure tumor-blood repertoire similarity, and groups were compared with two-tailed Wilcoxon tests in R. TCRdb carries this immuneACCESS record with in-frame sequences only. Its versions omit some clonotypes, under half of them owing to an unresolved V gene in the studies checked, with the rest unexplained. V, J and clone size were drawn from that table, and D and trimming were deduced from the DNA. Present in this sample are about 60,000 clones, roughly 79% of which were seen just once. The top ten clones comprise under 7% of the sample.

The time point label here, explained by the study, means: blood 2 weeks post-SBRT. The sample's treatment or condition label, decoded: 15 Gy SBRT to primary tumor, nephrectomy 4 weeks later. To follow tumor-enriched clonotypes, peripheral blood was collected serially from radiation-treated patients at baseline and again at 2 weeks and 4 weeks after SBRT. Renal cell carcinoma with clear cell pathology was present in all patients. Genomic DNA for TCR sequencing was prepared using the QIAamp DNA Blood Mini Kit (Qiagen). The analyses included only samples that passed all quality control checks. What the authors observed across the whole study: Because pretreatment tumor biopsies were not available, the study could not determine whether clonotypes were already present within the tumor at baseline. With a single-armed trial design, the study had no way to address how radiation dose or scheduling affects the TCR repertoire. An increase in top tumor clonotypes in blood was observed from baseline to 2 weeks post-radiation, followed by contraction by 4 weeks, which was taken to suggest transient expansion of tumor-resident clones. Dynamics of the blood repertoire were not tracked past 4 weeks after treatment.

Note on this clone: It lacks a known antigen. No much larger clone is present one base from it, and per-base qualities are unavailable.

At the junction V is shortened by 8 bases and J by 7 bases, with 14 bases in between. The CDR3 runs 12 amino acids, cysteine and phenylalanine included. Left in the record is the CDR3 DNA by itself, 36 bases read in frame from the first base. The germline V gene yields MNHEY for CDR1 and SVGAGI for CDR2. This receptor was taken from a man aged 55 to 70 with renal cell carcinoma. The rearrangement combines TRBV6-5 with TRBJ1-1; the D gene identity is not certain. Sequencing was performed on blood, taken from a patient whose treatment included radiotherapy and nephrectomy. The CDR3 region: CASGDPGSEAFF. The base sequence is TGTGCCAGCGGAGACCCCGGCAGTGAAGCTTTCTTT.